These 23 T cell receptor beta chains came from one sample sequenced in a study of PD-1 blockade in classical Hodgkin lymphoma (dated by TCRdb to between 2020 and 2021). The sample's time point label, decoded: cycle 4 day 1 (C4D1), after five to seven weeks of nivolumab. Every trial patient had relapsed after autologous stem cell transplantation, and cohorts A, B and C differed in prior brentuximab vedotin exposure. A Miltenyi CD4+ T cell isolation kit was used for magnetic negative selection to purify CD4+ T cells from thawed PBMCs. Libraries were made using the immunoSEQ multiplex PCR assay. This immuneACCESS table, as held by TCRdb, lists in-frame sequences with V and J called but not all clones. Of the missing ones, under half trace to an unresolved V gene in checked studies; the others have no known cause. The sample table holds 32,000 or so clones, of which 90% to 95% were seen once. About 0.31% of the sample comes from the top ten.

The material was CD4+ T cells from blood, obtained before the fourth cycle of nivolumab. The receptors here all came from a human donor with classical Hodgkin lymphoma.

V and J are TRBV10-3 and TRBJ1-3, with no clear D. Trimming removed 3 bases at V and 3 bases at J, with 12 bases between. This CDR3 contains 15 residues. CDR1 is ENHRY and CDR2 is SYGVKD in the germline V gene. The CDR3 DNA follows: TGTGCCATCAGTGATTCCGGTTTTGGTGGAAACACCATATATTTT. Residues: CAISDSGFGGNTIYF.

V is TRBV28 and J is TRBJ2-2; D is unresolved. V was trimmed by 6 bases and J by 4 bases, leaving 12 bases between them. Germline lookup yields CDR1 MDHEN and CDR2 SYDVKM. This CDR3 comprises 14 residues. In nucleotides, the CDR3 is TGTGCCAGCAGCCCCCCCCGATTCACCGGGGAGCTGTTTTTT. Translated: CASSPPRFTGELFF.

Written as DNA, the CDR3 is TGCGCCAGCAGCCAAGAACCTCTAGGGGGAGCTAGCAATCAGCCCCAGCATTTT. Protein sequence: CASSQEPLGGASNQPQHF. The rearrangement uses TRBV4-1 and TRBJ1-5; possibly TRBD1 for D (6 bases). The germline V gene has CDR1 MGHRA and CDR2 YSYEKL. This CDR3 region has 18 residues. Between the trimmed V and J ends, which lost 0 bases and 0 bases, there was a span of 15 bases.

V gene TRBV7-9 combines with J gene TRBJ2-3; 7 positions match TRBD1. The CDR3 sequence is 14 residues long. CDR1 and CDR2 (germline): SEHNR, FQNEAQ (reference sequence). The trim removed 10 bases at V and 1 base at J, leaving 8 bases unmatched. CDR3 amino acids: CATDTGVGTDTQYF. The CDR3, as DNA: TGTGCCACCGATACAGGGGTGGGCACAGATACGCAGTATTTT.

The J gene is TRBJ1-1, the V gene TRBV28; no firm D call. Germline CDR1 MDHEN, CDR2 SYDVKM. The CDR3 loop spans 12 amino acids. V lost 6 bases and J 6 bases, leaving 11 bases between the germline ends. CDR3 protein: CASRIVSAEAFF. The DNA of the CDR3 is TGTGCCAGCAGGATAGTAAGCGCTGAAGCTTTCTTT. Looking up the rest from reference TRBV28 and TRBJ1-1 gives the full variable domain: DVKVTQSSRYLVKRTGEKVFLECVQDMDHENMFWYRQDPGLGLRLIYFSYDVKMKEKGDIPEGYSVSREKKERFSLILESASTNQTSMYLCASRIVSAEAFFGQGTRLTVV.

The chain joins TRBV6-1 to TRBJ1-4; maybe TRBD1 (5 bases). Trimming took 6 bases from V and 3 from J, leaving 14 bases between them. Germline lookup yields CDR1 MNHNS and CDR2 SASEGT. This CDR3 contains 15 residues. The CDR3 bases are TGTGCCAGCAGGGAGGCAGGGAGATCTAATGAAAAACTGTTTTTT. Protein: CASREAGRSNEKLFF.

V is TRBV6-1 and J is TRBJ2-1; 9 positions agree with TRBD1. The germline V gene has CDR1 MNHNS and CDR2 SASEGT. The junction had 6 bases not matched to a gene; V was cut back by 6 bases and J by 3 bases. This CDR3 contains 15 residues. CDR3 DNA sequence: TGTGCCAGCAGCCGAACAGGGGGCAGCTACAATGAGCAGTTCTTC. This sequence encodes CASSRTGGSYNEQFF.

The rearrangement joins TRBV5-6 to TRBJ2-7; TRBD2 matches at 9 bases. The CDR3 covers 16 residues. Looked up from germline, CDR1 is SGHDT and CDR2 is YYEEEE. J lost 7 bases, V lost 4 bases, and 15 bases had no gene match. Written as DNA, the CDR3 is TGTGCCAGCAGCCTCGGAACCGGCGGGAGGGCCAGTGAGCAGTACTTC. Translation gives CASSLGTGGRASEQYF.

The chain carries TRBV6-1 and TRBJ2-7; possibly TRBD1 or TRBD2 for D (5 bases each). Trimming removed 6 bases from V and 5 bases from J, with 8 bases in between. There are 11 residues in the CDR3. Germline CDR1 reads MNHNS; CDR2 reads SASEGT. CDR3 coding DNA: TGTGCCAGCAGGAGAGGGGACGAGCAGTACTTC. It yields the protein CASRRGDEQYF.

The rearrangement links TRBV9 to TRBJ1-2; D ambiguous. The V and J ends lost 0 bases and 8 bases respectively, with 11 bases between them. Germline CDR1 reads SGDLS; CDR2 reads YYNGEE. The CDR3 contains 13 residues. The CDR3 DNA is TGTGCCAGCAGCGTAGTGGGAATTGGGGGCTACACCTTC. Protein sequence: CASSVVGIGGYTF.

The rearrangement links TRBV10-3 to TRBJ2-2; 11 bases fit TRBD2. The ends lost 5 bases at V and 4 bases at J; junction bases unmatched: 12. This CDR3 region has 18 residues. Germline values: CDR1 ENHRY, CDR2 SYGVKD. CDR3 amino acids: CAISPQELAGVGTGELFF. CDR3 coding DNA: TGTGCCATCAGTCCCCAGGAACTAGCGGGAGTGGGCACCGGGGAGCTGTTTTTT.

The chain joins TRBV5-4 to TRBJ1-2; TRBD1 is a possible D gene (5 bases). Germline lookup yields CDR1 SGHNT and CDR2 YYREEE (reference sequence). Trimming took 4 bases from V and 3 from J, leaving 13 bases between them. The CDR3 sequence is 14 residues long. The CDR3 region is CASSPTRDYYGYTF. In nucleotides, the CDR3 is TGTGCCAGCAGCCCCACCCGGGACTACTATGGCTACACCTTC.

The genes are TRBV6-6 and TRBJ2-7, with D unresolved. Between the trimmed V and J ends, which lost 0 bases and 7 bases, there was a span of 16 bases. The germline CDR1 and CDR2 sequences are MNHNY and SVGAGI (reference sequence). The CDR3 consists of 15 residues. CDR3 loop: CASSYSSTPRWEQYF. The CDR3 DNA sequence: TGTGCCAGCAGTTACTCGAGTACCCCACGTTGGGAGCAGTACTTC.

CDR3 sequence (DNA): TGTGCCAGCAGCGCCCGATACTCCTACAATGAGCAGTTCTTC. It is translated as CASSARYSYNEQFF. This chain links TRBV9 with TRBJ2-1; D is ambiguous. V lost 3 bases, J lost 0 bases, and 7 bases lay in between. This CDR3 contains 14 residues. In germline, CDR1 is SGDLS, CDR2 YYNGEE. Full variable domain (outside the CDR3, taken from reference TRBV9 and TRBJ2-1): DSGVTQTPKHLITATGQRVTLRCSPRSGDLSVYWYQQSLDQGLQFLIQYYNGEERAKGNILERFSAQQFPDLHSELNLSSLELGDSALYFCASSARYSYNEQFFGPGTRLTVL.

The genes are TRBV19 and TRBJ1-5; D uncertain. V shed 3 bases and J shed 5 bases, with 8 bases lying between them. Germline lookup yields CDR1 LNHDA and CDR2 SQIVND (reference sequence). The CDR3 length is 13 residues. The CDR3, as DNA: TGTGCCAGTAGTATTGTAATCGATCAGCCCCAGCATTTT. Amino acid sequence: CASSIVIDQPQHF.

DNA of the CDR3: TGTGCCAGTAGTATGCGGGACAGGGGCTACGAGCAGTACTTC. This encodes CASSMRDRGYEQYF. The chain combines TRBV19 with TRBJ2-7; TRBD1 matches at 10 bases. Germline V CDR1 and CDR2: LNHDA, SQIVND (reference sequence). Trimming took 3 bases from V and 3 from J; bases not matched to a gene: 2. The length of the CDR3 is 14 residues.

This chain connects TRBV2 to TRBJ2-2; D unclear. The CDR3 is 12 residues long. Germline V gene sequence: CDR1 SNHLY, CDR2 FYNNEI. V was trimmed by 6 bases and J by 7 bases, leaving 9 bases between them. The CDR3 sequence is CASRLALGELFF. The CDR3 coding sequence is TGTGCCAGCAGACTCGCCCTCGGGGAGCTGTTTTTT.

The CDR3 DNA is TGTGCCAGCAGTGGGGGGACAGGCCTAGCGGGAGGACTCTACAATGAGCAGTTCTTC. Amino acid sequence: CASSGGTGLAGGLYNEQFF. The gene calls are TRBV28 and TRBJ2-1; 11 bases are shared with TRBD2. V was pared by 5 bases and J by 3 bases, with 15 bases of the junction left unmatched. Germline V gene sequence: CDR1 MDHEN, CDR2 SYDVKM. The CDR3 contains 19 residues.

The CDR3 DNA sequence: TGCGCCAGCAGCTCCGGGTATTTGGTAGCGGGACGAGCCAAAAACATTCAGTACTTC. Its translation is CASSSGYLVAGRAKNIQYF. The chain has TRBV5-1 and TRBJ2-4; TRBD2 aligns across 8 bases. With V trimmed by 3 bases and J by 0 bases, 14 bases remained unmatched. The CDR3 loop spans 19 amino acids. The germline V gene has CDR1 SGHRS and CDR2 YFSETQ.

The genes are TRBV6-1 and TRBJ2-5; a weak D match, TRBD1 (7 bases). CDR1 and CDR2 (germline): MNHNS, SASEGT. Trimming shortened V by 6 bases and J by 5 bases, and 19 bases separated the two germline ends. The CDR3 has 15 amino acids. CDR3 sequence (DNA): TGTGCCAGCAGCCTCCCCAGGGGGGTGGAGGAGACCCAGTACTTC. Protein: CASSLPRGVEETQYF.

The chain links TRBV9 to TRBJ2-7; 12 positions match TRBD2. CDR3 size: 16 residues. The germline V gene has CDR1 SGDLS and CDR2 YYNGEE. Trimming cost V 4 bases and J 3 bases; bases outside gene matches: 8. CDR3 in DNA: TGTGCCAGCAGCCCTGGGACTAGCGGGTACTACTACGAGCAGTACTTC. This encodes CASSPGTSGYYYEQYF.

The chain employs TRBV11-2 and TRBJ2-1, with 7 nucleotides matching TRBD1. The germline gives CDR1 SGHAT, CDR2 FQNNGV. This CDR3 has 15 residues. V lost 8 bases and J lost 8; bases outside the gene matches: 15. The CDR3 DNA is TGTGCCAGCGCCAAAGAGGACAGGTCAGATGATGAGCAGTTCTTC. Its translation: CASAKEDRSDDEQFF. The full variable domain, in which reference TRBV11-2 and TRBJ2-1 provide the parts outside the CDR3, is EAGVAQSPRYKIIEKRQSVAFWCNPISGHATLYWYQQILGQGPKLLIQFQNNGVVDDSQLPKDRFSAERLKGVDSTLKIQPAKLEDSAVYLCASAKEDRSDDEQFFGPGTRLTVL.

J is TRBJ2-2 and V is TRBV10-2; 12 bases are shared with TRBD2. Germline V gene data show CDR1 as WSHSY and CDR2 as SAAADI. The trim removed 7 bases at V and 4 bases at J, leaving 4 bases unmatched. There are 15 residues in the CDR3. The CDR3 sequence is CASKTSGGLTGELFF. DNA of the CDR3: TGCGCCAGCAAGACTAGCGGGGGCCTCACCGGGGAGCTGTTTTTT.